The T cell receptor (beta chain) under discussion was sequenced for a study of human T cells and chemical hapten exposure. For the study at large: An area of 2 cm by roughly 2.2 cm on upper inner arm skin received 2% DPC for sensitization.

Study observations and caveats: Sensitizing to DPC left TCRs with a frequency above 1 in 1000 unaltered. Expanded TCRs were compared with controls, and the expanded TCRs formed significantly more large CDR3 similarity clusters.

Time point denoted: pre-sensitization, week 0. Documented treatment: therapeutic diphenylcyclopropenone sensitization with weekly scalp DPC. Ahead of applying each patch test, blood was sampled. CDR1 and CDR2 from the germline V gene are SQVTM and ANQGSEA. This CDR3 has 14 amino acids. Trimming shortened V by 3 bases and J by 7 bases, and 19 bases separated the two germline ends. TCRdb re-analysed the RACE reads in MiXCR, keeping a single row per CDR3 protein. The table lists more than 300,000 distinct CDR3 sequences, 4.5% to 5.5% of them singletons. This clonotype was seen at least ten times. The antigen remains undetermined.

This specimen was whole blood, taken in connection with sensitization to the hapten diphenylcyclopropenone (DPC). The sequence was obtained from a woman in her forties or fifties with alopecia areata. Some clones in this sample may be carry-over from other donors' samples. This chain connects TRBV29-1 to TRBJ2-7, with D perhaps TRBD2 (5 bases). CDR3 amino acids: CSVDGVGHSGEQYF. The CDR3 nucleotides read TGCAGCGTTGACGGCGTAGGTCACTCGGGAGAGCAGTACTTC.